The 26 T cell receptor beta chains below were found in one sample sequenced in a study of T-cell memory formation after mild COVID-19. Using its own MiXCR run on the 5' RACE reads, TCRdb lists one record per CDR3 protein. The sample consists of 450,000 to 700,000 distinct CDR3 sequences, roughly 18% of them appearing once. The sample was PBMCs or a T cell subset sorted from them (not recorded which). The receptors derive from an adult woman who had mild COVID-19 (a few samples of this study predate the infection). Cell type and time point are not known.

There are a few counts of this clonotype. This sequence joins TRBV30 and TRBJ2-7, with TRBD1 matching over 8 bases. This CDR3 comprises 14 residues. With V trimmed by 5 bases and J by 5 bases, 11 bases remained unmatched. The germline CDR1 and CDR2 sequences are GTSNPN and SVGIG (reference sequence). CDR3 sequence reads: CAWSLGQGFNEQYF. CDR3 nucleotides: TGTGCCTGGTCCCTCGGACAGGGTTTCAACGAGCAGTACTTC.

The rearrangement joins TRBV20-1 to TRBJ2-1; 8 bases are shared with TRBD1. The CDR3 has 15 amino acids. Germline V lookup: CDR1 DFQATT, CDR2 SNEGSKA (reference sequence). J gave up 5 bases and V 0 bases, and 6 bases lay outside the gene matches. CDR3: CSARDNRGWDNEQFF. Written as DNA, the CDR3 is TGCAGTGCTAGAGATAACAGGGGGTGGGACAATGAGCAGTTCTTC.

In DNA, the CDR3 is TGTGCCAGCAGCAGGAGCTTCGATCAGCCCCAGCATTTT. The encoded protein is CASSRSFDQPQHF. This chain links TRBV7-8 with TRBJ1-5; D unclear. CDR1 is SGHVS and CDR2 is FQNEAQ in the germline V gene. The CDR3 extends over 13 amino acids. The ends were cut back, 5 bases at V and 5 bases at J, with 10 bases in the middle.

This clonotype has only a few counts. CDR3 region: CASSLGGYTEYQETQYF. CDR3 DNA sequence: TGTGCCAGCAGCTTAGGGGGCTATACCGAGTACCAAGAGACCCAGTACTTC. The J gene is TRBJ2-5, the V gene TRBV7-9, with D perhaps TRBD1 (5 bases). Trimming took 1 base from V and 0 from J, leaving 15 bases between them. Germline assignment: CDR1 SEHNR and CDR2 FQNEAQ (reference sequence). The CDR3 is made up of 17 amino acids.

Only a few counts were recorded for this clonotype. The CDR3 spells CASREPGRTDSNQPQHF. Written as DNA, the CDR3 is TGTGCCAGCAGAGAGCCGGGTAGGACAGATAGCAATCAGCCCCAGCATTTT. This sequence joins TRBV2 and TRBJ1-5; perhaps TRBD1 as D (6 bases). V was trimmed by 6 bases and J by 0 bases, leaving 18 bases between them. Germline loops: CDR1 SNHLY, CDR2 FYNNEI. This CDR3 comprises 17 residues.

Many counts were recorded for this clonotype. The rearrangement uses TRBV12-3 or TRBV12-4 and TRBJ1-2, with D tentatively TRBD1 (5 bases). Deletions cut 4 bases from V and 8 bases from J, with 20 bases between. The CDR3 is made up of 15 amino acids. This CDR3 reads CASSSQGIGGKGYTF. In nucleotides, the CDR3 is TGTGCCAGCAGTTCTCAGGGTATCGGCGGGAAGGGCTACACCTTC.

CDR3 nucleotides: TGTGCCAGCAGCCGCCGCAGCTGGAGGGCATTACGGGGGACAGATACGCAGTATTTT. It translates to CASSRRSWRALRGTDTQYF. The V gene is TRBV3-1, the J gene TRBJ2-3, with D possibly being TRBD2 (6 bases). This CDR3 spans 19 amino acids. Deletions cut 4 bases from V and 3 bases from J, with 26 bases between. The germline V gene encodes CDR1 LGHDT and CDR2 YNNKEL (reference sequence).

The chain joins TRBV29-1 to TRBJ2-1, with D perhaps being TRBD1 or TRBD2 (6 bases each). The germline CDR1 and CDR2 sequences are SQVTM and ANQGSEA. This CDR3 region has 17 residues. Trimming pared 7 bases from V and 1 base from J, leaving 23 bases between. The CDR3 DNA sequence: TGCAGCGCCGAGGGGACTTCCATAAGGGGGTCCTACAATGAGCAGTTCTTC. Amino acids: CSAEGTSIRGSYNEQFF.

The CDR3 nucleotides are TGTGCCAGCAGATATGCTAGCGCTCTCACAGATACGCAGTATTTT. It encodes CASRYASALTDTQYF. The chain carries TRBV6-6 and TRBJ2-3; TRBD2 might be the D (6 bases). The CDR3 is 15 residues long. Looked up from germline, CDR1 is MNHNY and CDR2 is SVGAGI (reference sequence). Trimming took 6 bases from V and 2 from J, leaving 15 bases between them.

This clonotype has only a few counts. CDR3 nucleotides: TGTGCCAGCAGCTTAGCCCCACTAGCGGCCCCATACAATGAGCAGTTCTTC. Residues: CASSLAPLAAPYNEQFF. The chain is built from TRBV7-4 and TRBJ2-1, with 8 nucleotides matching TRBD2. Germline V gene data show CDR1 as SGHVT and CDR2 as SQSDAQ. This CDR3 has 17 amino acids. The trim removed 0 bases at V and 4 bases at J, leaving 8 bases unmatched.

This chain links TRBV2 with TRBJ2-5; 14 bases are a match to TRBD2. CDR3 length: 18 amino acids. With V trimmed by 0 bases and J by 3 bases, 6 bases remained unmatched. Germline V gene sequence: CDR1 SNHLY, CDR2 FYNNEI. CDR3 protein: CASSEAPPGLAGEETQYF. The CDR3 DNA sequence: TGTGCCAGCAGTGAAGCGCCCCCGGGACTAGCGGGGGAAGAGACCCAGTACTTC. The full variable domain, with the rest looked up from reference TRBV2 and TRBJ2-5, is EPEVTQTPSHQVTQMGQEVILRCVPISNHLYFYWYRQILGQKVEFLVSFYNNEISEKSEIFDDQFSVERPDGSNFTLKIRSTKLEDSAMYFCASSEAPPGLAGEETQYFGPGTRLLVL.

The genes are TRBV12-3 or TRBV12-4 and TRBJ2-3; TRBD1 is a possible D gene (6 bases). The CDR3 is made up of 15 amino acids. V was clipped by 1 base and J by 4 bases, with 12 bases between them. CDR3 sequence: CASSLVSQGSDTQYF. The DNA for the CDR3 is TGTGCCAGCAGTTTAGTGTCGCAGGGGTCAGATACGCAGTATTTT.

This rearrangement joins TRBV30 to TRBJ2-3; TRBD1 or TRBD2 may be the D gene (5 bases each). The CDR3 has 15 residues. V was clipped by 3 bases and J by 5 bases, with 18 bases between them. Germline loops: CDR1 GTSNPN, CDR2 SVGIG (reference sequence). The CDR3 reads CAWSGWDGGRDTQYF. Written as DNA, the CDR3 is TGTGCCTGGAGCGGTTGGGACGGCGGGCGAGATACGCAGTATTTT.

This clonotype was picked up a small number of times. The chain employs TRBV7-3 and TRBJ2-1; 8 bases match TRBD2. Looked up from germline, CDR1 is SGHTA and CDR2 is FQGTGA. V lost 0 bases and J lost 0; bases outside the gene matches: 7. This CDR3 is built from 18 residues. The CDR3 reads CASSLTGSGASSYNEQFF. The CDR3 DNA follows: TGTGCCAGCAGCTTAACTGGTAGCGGGGCTAGCTCCTACAATGAGCAGTTCTTC.

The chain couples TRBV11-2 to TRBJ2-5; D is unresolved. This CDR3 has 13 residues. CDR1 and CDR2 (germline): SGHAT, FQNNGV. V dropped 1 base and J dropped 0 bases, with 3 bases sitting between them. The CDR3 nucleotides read TGTGCCAGCAGCTTAGCATACCAAGAGACCCAGTACTTC. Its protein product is CASSLAYQETQYF.

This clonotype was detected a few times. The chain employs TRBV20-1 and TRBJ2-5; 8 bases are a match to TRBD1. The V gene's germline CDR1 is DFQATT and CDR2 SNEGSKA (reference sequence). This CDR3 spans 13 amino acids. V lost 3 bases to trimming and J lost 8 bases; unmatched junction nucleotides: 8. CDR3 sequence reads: CSARKPAGGTQYF. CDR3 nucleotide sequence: TGCAGTGCTAGGAAACCCGCAGGGGGCACCCAGTACTTC.

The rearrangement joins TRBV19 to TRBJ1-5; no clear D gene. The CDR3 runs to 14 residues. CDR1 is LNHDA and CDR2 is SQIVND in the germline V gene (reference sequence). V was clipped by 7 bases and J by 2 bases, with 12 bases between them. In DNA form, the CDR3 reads TGTGCCAGTACCCTAGGGTTTGGCAATCAGCCCCAGCATTTT. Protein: CASTLGFGNQPQHF.

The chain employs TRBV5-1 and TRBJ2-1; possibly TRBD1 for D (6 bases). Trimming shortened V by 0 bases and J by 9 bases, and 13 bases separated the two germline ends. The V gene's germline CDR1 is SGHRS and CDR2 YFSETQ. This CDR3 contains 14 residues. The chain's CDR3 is CASSLGDIASEQFF. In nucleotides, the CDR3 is TGCGCCAGCAGCTTGGGGGACATCGCCAGTGAGCAGTTCTTC. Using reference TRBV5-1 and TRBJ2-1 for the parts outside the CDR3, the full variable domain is KAGVTQTPRYLIKTRGQQVTLSCSPISGHRSVSWYQQTPGQGLQFLFEYFSETQRNKGNFPGRFSGRQFSNSRSEMNVSTLELGDSALYLCASSLGDIASEQFFGPGTRLTVL.

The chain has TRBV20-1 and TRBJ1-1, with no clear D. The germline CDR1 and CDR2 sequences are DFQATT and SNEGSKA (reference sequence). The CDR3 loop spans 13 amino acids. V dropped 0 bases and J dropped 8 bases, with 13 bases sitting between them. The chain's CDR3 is CSARDRVHEEAFF. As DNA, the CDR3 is TGCAGTGCTAGAGATAGGGTACATGAGGAAGCTTTCTTT.

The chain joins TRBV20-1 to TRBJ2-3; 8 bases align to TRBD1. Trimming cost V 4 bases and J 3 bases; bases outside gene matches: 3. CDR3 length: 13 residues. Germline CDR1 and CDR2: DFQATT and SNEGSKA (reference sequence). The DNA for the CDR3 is TGCAGTGCTACTCGGACAGGGACAGATACGCAGTATTTT. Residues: CSATRTGTDTQYF.

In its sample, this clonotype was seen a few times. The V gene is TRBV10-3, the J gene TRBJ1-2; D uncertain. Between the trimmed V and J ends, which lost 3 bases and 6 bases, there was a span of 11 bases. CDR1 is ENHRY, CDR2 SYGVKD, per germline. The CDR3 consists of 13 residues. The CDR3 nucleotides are TGTGCCATCAGTGATATGGGGTCGGATGGCTACACCTTC. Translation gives CAISDMGSDGYTF.

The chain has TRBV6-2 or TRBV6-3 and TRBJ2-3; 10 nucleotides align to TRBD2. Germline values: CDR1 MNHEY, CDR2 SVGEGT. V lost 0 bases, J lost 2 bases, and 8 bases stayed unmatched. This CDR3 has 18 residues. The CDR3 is CASSYSIRAGGFTDTQYF. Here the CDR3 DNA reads TGTGCCAGCAGTTACTCGATTCGAGCGGGAGGGTTCACAGATACGCAGTATTTT.

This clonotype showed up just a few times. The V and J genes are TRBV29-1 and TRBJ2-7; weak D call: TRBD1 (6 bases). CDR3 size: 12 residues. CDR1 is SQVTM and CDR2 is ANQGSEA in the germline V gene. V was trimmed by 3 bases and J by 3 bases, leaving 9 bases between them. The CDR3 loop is CSVETDSYEQYF. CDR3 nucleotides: TGCAGCGTTGAGACGGACAGCTACGAGCAGTACTTC.

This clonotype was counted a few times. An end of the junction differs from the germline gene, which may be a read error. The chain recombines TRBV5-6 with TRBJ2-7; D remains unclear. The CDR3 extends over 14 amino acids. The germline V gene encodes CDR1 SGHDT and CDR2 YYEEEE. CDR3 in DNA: TGTGCCAGCATCTTGGATGGGTCCTCCTACGAGCAGTACTTC. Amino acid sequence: CASILDGSSYEQYF.

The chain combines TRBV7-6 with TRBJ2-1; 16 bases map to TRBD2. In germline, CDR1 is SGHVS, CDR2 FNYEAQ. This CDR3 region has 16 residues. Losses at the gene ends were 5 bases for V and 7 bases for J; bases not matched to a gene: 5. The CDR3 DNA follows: TGTGCCAGCAGCGGAGGGACTAGCGGGGGGGTGAATGAGCAGTTCTTC. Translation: CASSGGTSGGVNEQFF. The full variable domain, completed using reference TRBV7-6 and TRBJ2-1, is GAGVSQSPRYKVTKRGQDVALRCDPISGHVSLYWYRQALGQGPEFLTYFNYEAQQDKSGLPNDRFSAERPEGSISTLTIQRTEQRDSAMYRCASSGGTSGGVNEQFFGPGTRLTVL.

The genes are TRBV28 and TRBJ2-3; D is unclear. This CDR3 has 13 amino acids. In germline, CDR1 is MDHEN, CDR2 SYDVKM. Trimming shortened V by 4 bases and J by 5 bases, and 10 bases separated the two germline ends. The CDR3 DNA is TGTGCCAGCAGTTCTAAACTTGAAGATACGCAGTATTTT. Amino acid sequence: CASSSKLEDTQYF. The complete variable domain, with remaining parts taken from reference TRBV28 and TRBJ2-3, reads DVKVTQSSRYLVKRTGEKVFLECVQDMDHENMFWYRQDPGLGLRLIYFSYDVKMKEKGDIPEGYSVSREKKERFSLILESASTNQTSMYLCASSSKLEDTQYFGPGTRLTVL.